The 19 T cell receptor beta chains in this list originate from one sample, sequenced in a study of identical twins. TCRdb re-called the 5' RACE reads with MiXCR, one entry per CDR3 protein. The table shows some 1,600,000 distinct CDR3 sequences, with about 30% occurring only once. Material: cord blood. The source of these receptors is a newborn girl in good health.

This clonotype has only a few counts. The chain joins TRBV27 to TRBJ2-1; 13 bases agree with TRBD2. The CDR3 length is 18 residues. V was clipped by 2 bases and J by 5 bases; unmatched bases: 9. In germline, CDR1 is MNHEY, CDR2 SMNVEV (reference sequence). The chain's CDR3 is CASSLIGLAGAVDNEQFF. The CDR3 bases are TGTGCCAGCAGTTTAATAGGACTAGCGGGAGCCGTGGACAATGAGCAGTTCTTC.

As to this clonotype: One end of the junction does not line up with germline, which may come from a read error. The chain carries TRBV28 and TRBJ2-1; TRBD1 matches 7 bases. Germline CDR1 and CDR2: MDHEN and SYDVKM. The CDR3 sequence is 14 residues long. The DNA for the CDR3 is TGTGCCGGCAGTTTAAAGGGGGCTAACAATGAGCAGTTCTTC. The encoded protein is CAGSLKGANNEQFF.

Concerning this clonotype: The junction departs from the called germline gene at one end, perhaps through a read error. The gene calls are TRBV6-1 and TRBJ1-1; tentatively, D is TRBD1 (5 bases). This CDR3 has 12 residues. Germline V CDR1 and CDR2: MNHNS, SASEGT. The CDR3 reads CTSSLGGSEAFF. CDR3 coding DNA: TGTACCAGCAGTCTGGGGGGGTCTGAAGCTTTCTTT.

The chain employs TRBV6-1 and TRBJ1-1, with unresolved D. In germline, CDR1 is MNHNS, CDR2 SASEGT. This CDR3 has 13 amino acids. The V and J ends lost 3 bases and 10 bases respectively, with 15 bases between them. The CDR3 sequence is CASSDPGALGAFF. The CDR3 DNA sequence: TGTGCCAGCAGTGATCCGGGAGCCCTGGGAGCTTTCTTT.

This clonotype was seen repeatedly, ten times or more. V gene TRBV12-3 or TRBV12-4 combines with J gene TRBJ1-6; D call uncertain. The CDR3 covers 14 residues. Trimming took off 10 bases at V and 5 bases at J, with 15 bases between the two ends. Here the CDR3 DNA reads TGTGCCATCTCCCGGGGTGGGGATAATTCACCCCTCCACTTT. Encoded protein: CAISRGGDNSPLHF.

This clonotype has just a few counts. The chain uses TRBV7-9 and TRBJ2-7, with 7 bases identical to TRBD1. After removal of 8 bases from V and 2 bases from J, the junction contained 9 bases not matched to a gene. The CDR3 sequence is 14 residues long. CDR1 and CDR2 (germline): SEHNR, FQNEAQ (reference sequence). The DNA for the CDR3 is TGTGCCAGCGGACCCATACAGGGGACCTACGAGCAGTACTTC. Encoded protein: CASGPIQGTYEQYF.

This clonotype occurred many times. The genes are TRBV12-3 or TRBV12-4 and TRBJ2-7, with a tentative D call TRBD2 (5 bases). The CDR3 runs to 13 residues. Trimming took 6 bases from V and 6 from J, leaving 15 bases between them. The CDR3, as DNA: TGTGCCAGCAGCTTACGGGGAAGAGGCGAGCAGTACTTC. It is translated as CASSLRGRGEQYF.

The chain recombines TRBV20-1 with TRBJ2-3; the D is unclear. Trimming cost V 0 bases and J 4 bases, with 17 bases left between them. This CDR3 region has 16 residues. Germline V gene lookup returns CDR1 DFQATT and CDR2 SNEGSKA (reference sequence). CDR3 residues: CSARDLLLEPADTQYF. In DNA form, the CDR3 reads TGCAGTGCTAGAGACCTCCTACTCGAGCCAGCAGATACGCAGTATTTT.

This clonotype was counted a few times. The gene calls are TRBV12-5 and TRBJ2-5; 12 bases align to TRBD1. The length of the CDR3 is 16 residues. Losses at the gene ends were 0 bases for V and 5 bases for J; bases not matched to a gene: 4. CDR1 is LGHNT, CDR2 FRNRAP, per germline. CDR3 coding DNA: TGTGCTAGTGGTTTGGTACAGGGACAGGGGGCTGAGACCCAGTACTTC. Translation: CASGLVQGQGAETQYF.

CDR3 protein: CASSQSDFVSYEQYF. In DNA form, the CDR3 reads TGTGCCAGCAGCCAGTCTGATTTCGTCTCCTACGAGCAGTACTTC. V is TRBV3-1 and J is TRBJ2-7; the D is unclear. The V gene lost 3 bases and the J gene lost 0 bases, with 12 bases spanning the gap. The CDR3 is 15 amino acids. From germline, CDR1 is LGHDT and CDR2 YNNKEL (reference sequence).

This clonotype was detected a few times. The chain recombines TRBV20-1 with TRBJ2-7, with unresolved D. Germline V gene lookup returns CDR1 DFQATT and CDR2 SNEGSKA (reference sequence). V was pared by 5 bases and J by 3 bases, with 17 bases between. This CDR3 comprises 14 residues. CDR3 residues: CSAYSMFVGYEQYF. CDR3 coding DNA: TGCAGTGCTTACTCAATGTTTGTCGGCTACGAGCAGTACTTC.

The chain couples TRBV24-1 to TRBJ2-7, with 8 bases that match TRBD2. The CDR3 contains 17 residues. Per germline, CDR1 KGHDR and CDR2 SFDVKD. Unmatched junction bases numbered 9, after V lost 3 bases and J lost 0 bases. For the CDR3, the DNA is TGTGCCACCAGTGATAACCCCGGACTAGCTGTCTCCTACGAGCAGTACTTC. Translated, it gives CATSDNPGLAVSYEQYF.

The V call is TRBV30, the J call TRBJ2-7, with 9 bases lining up with TRBD1. The CDR3 totals 13 residues. Germline V gene lookup returns CDR1 GTSNPN and CDR2 SVGIG (reference sequence). CDR3 region: CAFGQGRSYEQYF. CDR3 nucleotide sequence: TGTGCTTTTGGACAGGGGCGATCCTACGAGCAGTACTTC. The whole variable domain, filled in from reference TRBV30 and TRBJ2-7, reads SQTIHQWPATLVQPVGSPLSLECTVEGTSNPNLYWYRQAAGRGLQLLFYSVGIGQISSEVPQNLSASRPQDRQFILSSKKLLLSDSGFYLCAFGQGRSYEQYFGPGTRLTVT.

This clonotype was observed a few times. J is TRBJ2-1 and V is TRBV10-3, with unresolved D. CDR1 is ENHRY, CDR2 SYGVKD, per germline. The V gene lost 0 bases and the J gene lost 4 bases, with 7 bases spanning the gap. The CDR3 totals 14 residues. Here the CDR3 DNA reads TGTGCCATCAGTGAGTCGAACGAGTACAATGAGCAGTTCTTC. As protein: CAISESNEYNEQFF.

This clonotype appeared many times. The gene calls are TRBV20-1 and TRBJ2-1, with 9 bases matching TRBD2. V was clipped by 3 bases and J by 4 bases; unmatched bases: 7. This CDR3 spans 15 amino acids. The germline gives CDR1 DFQATT, CDR2 SNEGSKA (reference sequence). CDR3 sequence reads: CSARGSSGAYNEQFF. The CDR3 bases are TGCAGTGCTAGGGGCTCTAGCGGGGCTTACAATGAGCAGTTCTTC.

J is TRBJ2-3 and V is TRBV28; TRBD1 aligns across 7 bases. The germline V gene has CDR1 MDHEN and CDR2 SYDVKM. This CDR3 has 14 amino acids. After removal of 4 bases from V and 4 bases from J, the junction contained 5 bases not matched to a gene. This CDR3 reads CASSSDRRSDTQYF. The CDR3 bases are TGTGCCAGCAGTTCGGACAGGAGATCAGATACGCAGTATTTT.

With respect to this clonotype: One end of the junction varies from germline; a read error may be responsible. The chain is built from TRBV20-1 and TRBJ2-7; 7 nucleotides agree with TRBD2. There are 14 residues in the CDR3. From germline, CDR1 is DFQATT and CDR2 SNEGSKA (reference sequence). The chain's CDR3 is CSARGLAGTYEHYF. The CDR3, as DNA: TGCAGTGCTAGAGGACTAGCCGGTACCTACGAGCATTACTTC.

In DNA, the CDR3 is TGTGCCAGTAGTATGAGGGGGCCCGCTTTCTTT. It translates to CASSMRGPAFF. V is TRBV19 and J is TRBJ1-1; TRBD1 matches at 7 bases. Germline assignment: CDR1 LNHDA and CDR2 SQIVND (reference sequence). This CDR3 region has 11 residues. V gave up 3 bases and J gave up 11 bases; unmatched junction bases: 3.

This clonotype appeared many times. The rearrangement uses TRBV25-1 and TRBJ2-1; D might be TRBD2 (6 bases). V lost 3 bases to trimming and J lost 0 bases, with 6 bases between them. The CDR3 is 14 amino acids. Germline lookup yields CDR1 MGHDK and CDR2 SYGVNS. The CDR3 region has the DNA TGTGCCAGCAGTGATAGCGGCTCCTACAATGAGCAGTTCTTC. It codes for CASSDSGSYNEQFF.